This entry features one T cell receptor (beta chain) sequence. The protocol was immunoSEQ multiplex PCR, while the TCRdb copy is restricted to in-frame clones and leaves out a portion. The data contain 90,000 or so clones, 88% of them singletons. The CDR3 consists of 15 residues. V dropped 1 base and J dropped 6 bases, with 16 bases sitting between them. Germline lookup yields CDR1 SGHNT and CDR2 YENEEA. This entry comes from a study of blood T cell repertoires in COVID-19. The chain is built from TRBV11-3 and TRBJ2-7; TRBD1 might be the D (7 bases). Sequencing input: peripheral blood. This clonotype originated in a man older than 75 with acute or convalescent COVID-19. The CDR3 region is CASSLGRGTSSEQYF. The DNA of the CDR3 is TGTGCCAGCAGCTTAGGCAGGGGGACTTCGAGCGAGCAGTACTTC.